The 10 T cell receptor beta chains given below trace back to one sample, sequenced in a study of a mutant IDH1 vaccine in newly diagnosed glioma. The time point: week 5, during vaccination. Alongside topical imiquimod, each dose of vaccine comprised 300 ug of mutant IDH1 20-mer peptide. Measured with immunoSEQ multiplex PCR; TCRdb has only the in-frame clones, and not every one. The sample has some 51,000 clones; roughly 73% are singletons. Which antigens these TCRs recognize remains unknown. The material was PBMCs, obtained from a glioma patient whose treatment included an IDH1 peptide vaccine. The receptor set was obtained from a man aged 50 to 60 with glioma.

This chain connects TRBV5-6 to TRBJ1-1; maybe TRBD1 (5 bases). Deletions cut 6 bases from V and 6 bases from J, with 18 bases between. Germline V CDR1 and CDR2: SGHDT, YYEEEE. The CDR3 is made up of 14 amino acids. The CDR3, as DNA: TGTGCCAGCACCTCCGTGTGGGGGAAGGCTGAAGCTTTCTTT. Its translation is CASTSVWGKAEAFF.

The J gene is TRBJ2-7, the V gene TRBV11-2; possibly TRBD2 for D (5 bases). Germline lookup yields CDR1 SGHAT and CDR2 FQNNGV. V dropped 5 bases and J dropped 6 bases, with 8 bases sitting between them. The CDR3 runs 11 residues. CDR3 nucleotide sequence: TGTGCCAGCAGCCAGAGCGGCGAGCAGTACTTC. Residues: CASSQSGEQYF.

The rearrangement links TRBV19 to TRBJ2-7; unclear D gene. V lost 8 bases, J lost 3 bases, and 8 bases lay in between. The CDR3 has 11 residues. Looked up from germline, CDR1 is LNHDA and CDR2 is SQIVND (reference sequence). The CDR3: CASLAFYEQYF. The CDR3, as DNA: TGTGCCAGTTTGGCGTTCTACGAGCAGTACTTC.

The DNA for the CDR3 is TGTGCCAGCAGCCCTGGGGGGTATACAGATACGCAGTATTTT. Its protein is CASSPGGYTDTQYF. The chain employs TRBV4-2 and TRBJ2-3; a weak D match, TRBD2 (6 bases). The CDR3 sequence is 14 residues long. CDR1 and CDR2 (germline): LGHNA, YNFKEQ. V lost 4 bases to trimming and J lost 3 bases, with 11 bases between them.

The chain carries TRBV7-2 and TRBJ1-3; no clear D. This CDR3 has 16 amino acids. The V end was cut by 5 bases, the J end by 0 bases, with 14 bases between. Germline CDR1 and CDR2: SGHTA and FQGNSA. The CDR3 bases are TGTGCCAGCAGCCCGCTCCGAGGCCCCTCTGGAAACACCATATATTTT. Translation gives CASSPLRGPSGNTIYF.

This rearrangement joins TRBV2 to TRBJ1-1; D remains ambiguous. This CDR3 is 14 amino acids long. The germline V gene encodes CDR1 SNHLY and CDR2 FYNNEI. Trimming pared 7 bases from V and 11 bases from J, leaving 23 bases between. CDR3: CASTQRAQMAGAFF. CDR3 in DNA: TGTGCCAGCACCCAACGGGCCCAGATGGCTGGGGCTTTCTTT.

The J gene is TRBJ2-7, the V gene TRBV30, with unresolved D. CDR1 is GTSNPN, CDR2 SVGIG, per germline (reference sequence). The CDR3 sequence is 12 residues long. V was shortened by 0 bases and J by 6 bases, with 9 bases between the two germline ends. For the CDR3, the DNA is TGTGCCTGGAGTGTACTTATTTCCGAGCAGTACTTC. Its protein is CAWSVLISEQYF. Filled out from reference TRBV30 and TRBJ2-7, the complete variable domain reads SQTIHQWPATLVQPVGSPLSLECTVEGTSNPNLYWYRQAAGRGLQLLFYSVGIGQISSEVPQNLSASRPQDRQFILSSKKLLLSDSGFYLCAWSVLISEQYFGPGTRLTVT.

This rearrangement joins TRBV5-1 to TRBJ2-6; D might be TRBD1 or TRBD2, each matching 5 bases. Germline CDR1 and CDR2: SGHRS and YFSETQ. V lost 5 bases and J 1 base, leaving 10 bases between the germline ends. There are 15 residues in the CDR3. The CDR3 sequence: CASREGPSGANVLTF. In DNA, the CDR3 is TGCGCCAGCAGAGAGGGGCCGTCTGGGGCCAACGTCCTGACTTTC.

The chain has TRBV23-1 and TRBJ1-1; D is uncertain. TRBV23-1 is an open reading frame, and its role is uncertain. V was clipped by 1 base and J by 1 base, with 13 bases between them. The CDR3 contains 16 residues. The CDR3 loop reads CASSQFLSGPNTEAFF. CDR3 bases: TGCGCCAGCAGTCAATTTCTTTCAGGCCCGAACACTGAAGCTTTCTTT.

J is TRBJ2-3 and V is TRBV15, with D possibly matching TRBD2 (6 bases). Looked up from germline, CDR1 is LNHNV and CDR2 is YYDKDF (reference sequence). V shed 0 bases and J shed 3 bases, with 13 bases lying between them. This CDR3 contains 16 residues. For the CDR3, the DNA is TGTGCCACCAGCAGAGATCCCCGCGGGGAAACAGATACGCAGTATTTT. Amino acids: CATSRDPRGETDTQYF. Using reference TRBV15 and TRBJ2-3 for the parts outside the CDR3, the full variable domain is DAMVIQNPRYQVTQFGKPVTLSCSQTLNHNVMYWYQQKSSQAPKLLFHYYDKDFNNEADTPDNFQSRRPNTSFCFLDIRSPGLGDTAMYLCATSRDPRGETDTQYFGPGTRLTVL.